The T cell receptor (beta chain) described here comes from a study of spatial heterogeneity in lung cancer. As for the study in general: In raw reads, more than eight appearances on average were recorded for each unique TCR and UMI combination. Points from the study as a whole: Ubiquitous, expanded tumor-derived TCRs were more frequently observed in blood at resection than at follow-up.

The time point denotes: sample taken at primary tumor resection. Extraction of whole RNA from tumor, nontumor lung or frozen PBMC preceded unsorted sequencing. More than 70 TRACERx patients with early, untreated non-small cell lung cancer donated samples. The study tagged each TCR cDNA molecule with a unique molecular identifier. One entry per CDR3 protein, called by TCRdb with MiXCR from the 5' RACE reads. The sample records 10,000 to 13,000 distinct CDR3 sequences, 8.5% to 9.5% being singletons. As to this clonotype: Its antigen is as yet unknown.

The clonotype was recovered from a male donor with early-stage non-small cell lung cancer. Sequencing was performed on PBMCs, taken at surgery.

In DNA, the CDR3 is TGTGCCAGCAGCAGGCGGGACTTCCGCACAGATACGCAGTATTTT. It specifies CASSRRDFRTDTQYF. This sequence joins TRBV21-1 and TRBJ2-3; the table gives TRBD2 as D, unverified against the DNA. TRBV21-1 represents a pseudogene. The CDR3 extends over 15 amino acids.